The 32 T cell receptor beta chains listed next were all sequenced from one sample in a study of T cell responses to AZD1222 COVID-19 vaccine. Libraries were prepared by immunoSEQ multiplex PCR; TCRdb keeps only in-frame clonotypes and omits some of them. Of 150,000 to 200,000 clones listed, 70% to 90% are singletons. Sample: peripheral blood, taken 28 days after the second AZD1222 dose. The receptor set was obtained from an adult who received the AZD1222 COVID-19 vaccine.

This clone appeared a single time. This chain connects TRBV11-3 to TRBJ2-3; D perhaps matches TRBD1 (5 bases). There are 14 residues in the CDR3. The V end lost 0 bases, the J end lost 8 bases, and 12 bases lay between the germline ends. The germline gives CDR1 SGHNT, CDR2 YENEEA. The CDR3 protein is CASSLDPGMGTQYF. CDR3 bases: TGTGCCAGCAGCTTAGATCCAGGGATGGGTACGCAGTATTTT.

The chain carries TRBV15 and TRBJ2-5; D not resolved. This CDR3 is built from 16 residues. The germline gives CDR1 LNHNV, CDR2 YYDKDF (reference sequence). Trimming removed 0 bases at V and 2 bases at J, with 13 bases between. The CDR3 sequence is CATSRDWASQQETQYF. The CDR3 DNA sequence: TGTGCCACCAGCAGAGATTGGGCCAGCCAACAAGAGACCCAGTACTTC.

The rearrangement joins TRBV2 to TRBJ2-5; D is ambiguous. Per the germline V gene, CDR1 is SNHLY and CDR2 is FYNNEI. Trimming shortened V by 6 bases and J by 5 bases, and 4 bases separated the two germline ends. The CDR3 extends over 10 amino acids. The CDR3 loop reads CASSRETQYF. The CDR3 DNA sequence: TGTGCCAGCAGCCGGGAGACCCAGTACTTC.

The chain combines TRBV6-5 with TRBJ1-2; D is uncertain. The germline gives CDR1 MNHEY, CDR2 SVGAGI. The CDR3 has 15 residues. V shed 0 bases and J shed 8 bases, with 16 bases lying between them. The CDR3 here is CASSYSLQALGGYTF. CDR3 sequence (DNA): TGTGCCAGCAGTTACTCGTTGCAGGCCCTCGGGGGCTACACCTTC.

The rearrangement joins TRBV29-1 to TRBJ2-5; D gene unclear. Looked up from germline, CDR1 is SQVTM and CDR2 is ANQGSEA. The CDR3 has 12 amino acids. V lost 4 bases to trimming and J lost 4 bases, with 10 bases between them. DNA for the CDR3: TGCAGCGTTGGGTTCTCCCGAGAGACCCAGTACTTC. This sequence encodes CSVGFSRETQYF.

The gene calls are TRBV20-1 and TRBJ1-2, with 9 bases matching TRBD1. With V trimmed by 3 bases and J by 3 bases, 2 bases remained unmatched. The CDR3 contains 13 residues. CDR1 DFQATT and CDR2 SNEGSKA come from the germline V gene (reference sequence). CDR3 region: CSASTGGDYGYTF. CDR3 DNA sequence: TGCAGTGCTAGTACAGGGGGCGACTATGGCTACACCTTC.

DNA for the CDR3: TGTGCCAGCAGCCCTCCCGCGGGACTTAATTCACCCCTCCACTTT. This sequence encodes CASSPPAGLNSPLHF. The chain combines TRBV3-1 (or the pseudogene TRBV3-2) with TRBJ1-6, with D possibly matching TRBD1 (5 bases). Trimming removed 4 bases from V and 6 bases from J, with 13 bases in between. The germline gives CDR1 LGHDT, CDR2 YNNKEL (reference sequence). This CDR3 has 15 residues.

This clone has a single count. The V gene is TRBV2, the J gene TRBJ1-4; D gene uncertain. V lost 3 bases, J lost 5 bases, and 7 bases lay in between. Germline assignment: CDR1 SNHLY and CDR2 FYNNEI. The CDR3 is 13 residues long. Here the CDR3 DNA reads TGTGCCAGCAGTGACGGTCTAAATGAAAAACTGTTTTTT. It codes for CASSDGLNEKLFF. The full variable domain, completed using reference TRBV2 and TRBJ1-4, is EPEVTQTPSHQVTQMGQEVILRCVPISNHLYFYWYRQILGQKVEFLVSFYNNEISEKSEIFDDQFSVERPDGSNFTLKIRSTKLEDSAMYFCASSDGLNEKLFFGSGTQLSVL.

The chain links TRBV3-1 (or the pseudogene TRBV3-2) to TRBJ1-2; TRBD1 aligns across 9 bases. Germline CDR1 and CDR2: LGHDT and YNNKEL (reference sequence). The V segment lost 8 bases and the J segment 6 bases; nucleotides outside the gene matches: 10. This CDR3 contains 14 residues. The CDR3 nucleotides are TGTGCCAGCCAGGGGGACAGGGTTTTAGATGGCTACACCTTC. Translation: CASQGDRVLDGYTF.

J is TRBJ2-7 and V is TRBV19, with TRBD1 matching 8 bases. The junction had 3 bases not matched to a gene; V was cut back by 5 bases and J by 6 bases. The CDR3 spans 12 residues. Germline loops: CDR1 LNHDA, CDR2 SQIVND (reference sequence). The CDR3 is CASSEDRAEQYF. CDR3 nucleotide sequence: TGTGCCAGTAGTGAGGACAGGGCCGAGCAGTACTTC.

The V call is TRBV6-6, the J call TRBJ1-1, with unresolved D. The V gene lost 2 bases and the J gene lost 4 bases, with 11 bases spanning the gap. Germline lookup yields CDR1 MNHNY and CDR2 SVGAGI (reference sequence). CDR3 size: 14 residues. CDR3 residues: CASSYGGGGTEAFF. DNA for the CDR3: TGTGCCAGCAGTTACGGTGGAGGTGGCACTGAAGCTTTCTTT.

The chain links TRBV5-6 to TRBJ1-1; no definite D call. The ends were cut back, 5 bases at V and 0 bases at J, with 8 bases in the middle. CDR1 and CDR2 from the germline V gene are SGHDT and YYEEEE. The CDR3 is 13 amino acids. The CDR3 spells CASRWGVNTEAFF. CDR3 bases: TGTGCCAGCAGGTGGGGAGTGAACACTGAAGCTTTCTTT.

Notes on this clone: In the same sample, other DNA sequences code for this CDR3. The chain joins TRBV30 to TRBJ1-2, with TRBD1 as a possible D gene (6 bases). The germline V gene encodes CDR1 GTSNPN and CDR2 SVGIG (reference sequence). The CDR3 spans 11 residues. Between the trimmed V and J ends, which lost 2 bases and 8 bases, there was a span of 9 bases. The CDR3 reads CAWSTGGGYTF. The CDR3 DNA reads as TGTGCCTGGAGTACGGGGGGCGGCTACACCTTC.

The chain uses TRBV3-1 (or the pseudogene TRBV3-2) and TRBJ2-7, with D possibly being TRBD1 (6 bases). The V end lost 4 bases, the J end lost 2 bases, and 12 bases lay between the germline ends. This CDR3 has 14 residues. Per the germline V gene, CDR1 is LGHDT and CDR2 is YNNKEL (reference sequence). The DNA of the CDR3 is TGTGCCAGCAGCCCCCAACAGGGCCCCTACGAGCAGTACTTC. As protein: CASSPQQGPYEQYF.

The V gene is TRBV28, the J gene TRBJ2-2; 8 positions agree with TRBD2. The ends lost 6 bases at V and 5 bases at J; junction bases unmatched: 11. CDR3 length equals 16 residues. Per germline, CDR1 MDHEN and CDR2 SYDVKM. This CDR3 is CASRYRVAGYTGELFF. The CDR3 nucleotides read TGTGCCAGCAGATACCGCGTAGCGGGGTATACCGGGGAGCTGTTTTTT.

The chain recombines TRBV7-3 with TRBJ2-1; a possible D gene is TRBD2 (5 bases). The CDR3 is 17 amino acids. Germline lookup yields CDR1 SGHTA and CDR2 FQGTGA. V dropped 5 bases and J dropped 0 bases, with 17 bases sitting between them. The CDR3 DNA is TGTGCCAGCAGCGTCAATCACCTTGGGAGCTCCTACAATGAGCAGTTCTTC. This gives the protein CASSVNHLGSSYNEQFF.

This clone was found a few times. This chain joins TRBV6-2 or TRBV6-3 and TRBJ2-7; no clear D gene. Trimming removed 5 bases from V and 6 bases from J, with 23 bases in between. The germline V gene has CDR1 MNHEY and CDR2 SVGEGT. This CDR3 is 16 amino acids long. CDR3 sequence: CASSLTGEGFSGEQYF. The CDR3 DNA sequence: TGTGCCAGCAGTCTCACTGGGGAAGGCTTTTCCGGCGAGCAGTACTTC.

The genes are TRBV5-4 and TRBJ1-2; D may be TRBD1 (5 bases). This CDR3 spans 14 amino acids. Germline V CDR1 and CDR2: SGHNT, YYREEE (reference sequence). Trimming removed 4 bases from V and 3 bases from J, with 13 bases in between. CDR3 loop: CASSGGLSYYGYTF. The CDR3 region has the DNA TGTGCCAGCAGCGGGGGGTTATCATACTATGGCTACACCTTC.

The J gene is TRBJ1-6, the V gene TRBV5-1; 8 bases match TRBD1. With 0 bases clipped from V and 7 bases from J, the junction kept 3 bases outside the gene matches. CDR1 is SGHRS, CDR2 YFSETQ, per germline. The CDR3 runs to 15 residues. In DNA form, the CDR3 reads TGCGCCAGCAGCTTGGTTGACAGGGGAAATTCACCCCTCCACTTT. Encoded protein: CASSLVDRGNSPLHF.

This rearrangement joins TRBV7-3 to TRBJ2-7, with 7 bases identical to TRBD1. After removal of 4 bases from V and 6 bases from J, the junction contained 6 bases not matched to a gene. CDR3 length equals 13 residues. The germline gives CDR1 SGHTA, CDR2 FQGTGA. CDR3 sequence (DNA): TGTGCCAGCAGCTCCTCACAGGGGACCGAGCAGTACTTC. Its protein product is CASSSSQGTEQYF.

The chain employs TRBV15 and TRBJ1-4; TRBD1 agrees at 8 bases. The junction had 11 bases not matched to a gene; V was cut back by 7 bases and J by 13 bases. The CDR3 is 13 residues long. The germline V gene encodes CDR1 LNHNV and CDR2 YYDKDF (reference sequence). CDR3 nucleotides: TGTGCCACCACCAGTCAGGGGGCGCAGAGACTGTTTTTT. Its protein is CATTSQGAQRLFF.

CDR3 sequence reads: CASSSSPQGSEQYF. As DNA, the CDR3 is TGTGCCAGCAGCTCGTCCCCACAGGGCTCCGAGCAGTACTTC. This rearrangement joins TRBV7-3 to TRBJ2-7, with D possibly being TRBD1 (6 bases). With 4 bases removed from V and 6 bases from J, the gap between germline ends came to 16 bases. This CDR3 is 14 amino acids long. CDR1 is SGHTA and CDR2 is FQGTGA in the germline V gene.

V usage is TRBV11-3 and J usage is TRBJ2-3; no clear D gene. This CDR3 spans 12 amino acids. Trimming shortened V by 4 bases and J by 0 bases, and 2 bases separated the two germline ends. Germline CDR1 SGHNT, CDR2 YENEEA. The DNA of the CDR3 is TGTGCCAGCAGCTCTAGCACAGATACGCAGTATTTT. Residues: CASSSSTDTQYF. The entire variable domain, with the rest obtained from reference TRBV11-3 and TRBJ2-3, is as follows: EAGVVQSPRYKIIEKKQPVAFWCNPISGHNTLYWYLQNLGQGPELLIRYENEEAVDDSQLPKDRFSAERLKGVDSTLKIQPAELGDSAVYLCASSSSTDTQYFGPGTRLTVL.

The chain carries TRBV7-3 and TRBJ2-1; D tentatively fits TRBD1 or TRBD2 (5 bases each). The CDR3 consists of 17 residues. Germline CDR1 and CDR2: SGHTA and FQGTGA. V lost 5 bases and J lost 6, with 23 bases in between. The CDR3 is CASSPSGSGKGFNEQFF. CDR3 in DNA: TGTGCCAGCAGCCCCAGCGGTTCGGGGAAGGGGTTCAATGAGCAGTTCTTC.

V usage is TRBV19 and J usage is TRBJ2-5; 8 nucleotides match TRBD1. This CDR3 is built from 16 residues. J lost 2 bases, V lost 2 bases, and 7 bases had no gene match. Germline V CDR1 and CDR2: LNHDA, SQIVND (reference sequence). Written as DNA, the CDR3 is TGTGCCAGTAGTATACGGCGGACAGGGCGGCAAGAGACCCAGTACTTC. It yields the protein CASSIRRTGRQETQYF.

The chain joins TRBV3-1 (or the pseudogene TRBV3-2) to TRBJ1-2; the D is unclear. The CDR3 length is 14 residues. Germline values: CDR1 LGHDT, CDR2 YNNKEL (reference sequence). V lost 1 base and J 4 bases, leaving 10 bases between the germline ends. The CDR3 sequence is CASSQGRSSYGYTF. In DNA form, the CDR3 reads TGTGCCAGCAGCCAAGGACGGAGTTCCTATGGCTACACCTTC.

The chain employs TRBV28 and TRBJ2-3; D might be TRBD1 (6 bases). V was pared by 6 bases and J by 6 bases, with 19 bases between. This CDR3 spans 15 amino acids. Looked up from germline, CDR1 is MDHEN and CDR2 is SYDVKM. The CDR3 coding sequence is TGTGCCAGCAGCCTACTTACAGGGAATTACGATACGCAGTATTTT. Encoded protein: CASSLLTGNYDTQYF.

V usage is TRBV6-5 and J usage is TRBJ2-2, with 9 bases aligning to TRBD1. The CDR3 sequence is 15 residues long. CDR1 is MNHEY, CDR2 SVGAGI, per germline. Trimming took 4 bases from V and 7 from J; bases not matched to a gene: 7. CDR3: CASSWTGAKGGELFF. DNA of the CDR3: TGTGCCAGCAGTTGGACAGGGGCGAAGGGCGGGGAGCTGTTTTTT.

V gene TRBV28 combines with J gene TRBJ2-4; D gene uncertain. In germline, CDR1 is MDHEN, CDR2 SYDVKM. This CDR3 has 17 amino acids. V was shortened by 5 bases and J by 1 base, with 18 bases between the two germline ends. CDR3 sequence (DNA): TGTGCCAGCAGTACCCCTGCAGCTGGAAGCGCCAAAAACATTCAGTACTTC. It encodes CASSTPAAGSAKNIQYF.

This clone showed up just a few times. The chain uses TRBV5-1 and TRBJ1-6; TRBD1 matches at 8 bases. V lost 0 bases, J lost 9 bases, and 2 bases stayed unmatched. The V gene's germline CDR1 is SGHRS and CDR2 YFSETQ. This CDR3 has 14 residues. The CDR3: CASSLGQGTSPLHF. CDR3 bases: TGCGCCAGCAGCTTGGGACAGGGGACTTCACCCCTCCACTTT.

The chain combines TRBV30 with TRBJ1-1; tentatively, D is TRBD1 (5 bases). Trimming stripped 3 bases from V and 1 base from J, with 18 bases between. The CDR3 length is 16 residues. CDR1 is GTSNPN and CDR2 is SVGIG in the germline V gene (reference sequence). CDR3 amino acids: CAWSRDRTKGNTEAFF. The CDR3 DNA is TGTGCCTGGAGCCGGGACCGAACGAAGGGGAACACTGAAGCTTTCTTT.

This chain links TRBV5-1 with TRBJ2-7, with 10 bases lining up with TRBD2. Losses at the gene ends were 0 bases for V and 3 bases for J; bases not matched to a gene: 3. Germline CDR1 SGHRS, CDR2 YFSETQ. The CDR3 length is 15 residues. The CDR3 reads CASSLGTSGVYEQYF. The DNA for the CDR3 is TGCGCCAGCAGCTTGGGTACTAGCGGGGTCTACGAGCAGTACTTC.